Below are 21 T cell receptor beta chains sequenced from a single sample in a study of vaccination and CD4 T cells after COVID-19. Sample treatment: roughly 10-day PBMC culture with coronavirus spike peptide pools or control peptides (ViraFEST assay). These CD4+ T cells came from an unexposed donor, sampled before the COVID-19 pandemic (2011-2018). Their recognized antigens are unknown. Sequencing of DNA taken from cultured CD4+ T cells relied on the Oncomine TCR Beta short-read assay. TCRdb analysed the PCR reads with MiXCR anew, one entry per CDR3 protein. The sample has 7,000 to 7,500 distinct CDR3 sequences, roughly 38% seen once. Sequenced sample: CD4+ T cells from blood, cultured in vitro. These receptors came from a human donor in good health.

This clonotype was counted only a few times. This chain joins TRBV6-1 and TRBJ1-6; D is unresolved. CDR1 and CDR2 from the germline V gene are MNHNS and SASEGT. The V gene lost 6 bases and the J gene lost 8 bases, with 14 bases spanning the gap. This CDR3 is built from 14 residues. The CDR3 coding sequence is TGTGCCAGCAGCCGGGATTCAGGCGATTCACCCCTCCACTTT. This codes for CASSRDSGDSPLHF.

The CDR3 is CASSLEGNRVEAFF. The CDR3 nucleotides are TGTGCCAGCAGTTTGGAGGGGAACAGGGTTGAAGCTTTCTTT. The chain links TRBV12-3 or TRBV12-4 to TRBJ1-1; possible D gene TRBD1, 6 bases. V gave up 3 bases and J gave up 7 bases, with 15 bases separating them. This CDR3 has 14 residues.

The chain employs TRBV2 and TRBJ2-5; no firm D call. The CDR3 is made up of 14 amino acids. V was clipped by 2 bases and J by 5 bases, with 12 bases between them. Germline values: CDR1 SNHLY, CDR2 FYNNEI. The CDR3 region has the DNA TGTGCCAGCAGTGAAAGGGCCGCCGGGGAGACCCAGTACTTC. This encodes CASSERAAGETQYF.

This clonotype was seen only a few times. The gene calls are TRBV5-4 and TRBJ1-2; 9 bases agree with TRBD1. This CDR3 contains 13 residues. Germline CDR1 is SGHNT and CDR2 is YYREEE (reference sequence). V was clipped by 3 bases and J by 14 bases; unmatched bases: 11. The CDR3 sequence is CASSSRGQGSNTF. CDR3 nucleotides: TGTGCCAGCAGCTCGAGGGGACAGGGATCCAATACCTTC.

The chain has TRBV6-1 and TRBJ2-4; D might be TRBD1 (5 bases). The CDR3 has 14 residues. Per the germline V gene, CDR1 is MNHNS and CDR2 is SASEGT. V was clipped by 3 bases and J by 6 bases, with 12 bases between them. The CDR3 DNA reads as TGTGCCAGCAGTGAGGTCAGGGTAGGAAACATTCAGTACTTC. Translating gives CASSEVRVGNIQYF.

The gene calls are TRBV2 and TRBJ2-2, with D uncertain. V shed 10 bases and J shed 5 bases, with 8 bases lying between them. This CDR3 region has 11 residues. Germline CDR1 and CDR2: SNHLY and FYNNEI. This CDR3 is CAITKTGELFF. As DNA, the CDR3 is TGTGCCATTACAAAAACCGGGGAGCTGTTTTTT.

This chain connects TRBV7-9 to TRBJ2-5, with TRBD2 as a possible D gene (6 bases). In germline, CDR1 is SEHNR, CDR2 FQNEAQ (reference sequence). V lost 1 base to trimming and J lost 4 bases, with 10 bases between them. This CDR3 region has 14 residues. CDR3 amino acids: CASSLVGDLETQYF. In DNA, the CDR3 is TGTGCCAGCAGCTTAGTCGGGGACTTAGAGACCCAGTACTTC.

This clonotype was observed a few times. The chain links TRBV7-8 to TRBJ2-3, with 7 positions matching TRBD1. Losses at the gene ends were 5 bases for V and 2 bases for J; bases not matched to a gene: 7. Germline-derived CDR1 and CDR2 are SGHVS and FQNEAQ. The CDR3 totals 15 residues. Here the CDR3 reads CASSPYRGSTDTQYF. The CDR3 region has the DNA TGTGCCAGCAGCCCATACAGGGGTTCCACAGATACGCAGTATTTT.

The chain carries TRBV6-1 and TRBJ1-3; no clear D gene. The CDR3 is 14 amino acids. Trimming removed 6 bases from V and 0 bases from J, with 9 bases in between. CDR1 MNHNS and CDR2 SASEGT come from the germline V gene. Here the CDR3 reads CASRGRASGNTIYF. The CDR3 region has the DNA TGTGCCAGCAGGGGAAGGGCCTCTGGAAACACCATATATTTT.

This clonotype is termed medium-sized (0.01 to 0.1%). The gene calls are TRBV7-2 and TRBJ1-2; D gene uncertain. The CDR3 spans 12 residues. V was cut by 3 bases and J by 4 bases, with 6 bases left in between. Germline CDR1 reads SGHTA; CDR2 reads FQGNSA. CDR3 coding DNA: TGTGCCAGCAGCTTGGACTCCTATGGCTACACCTTC. Protein sequence: CASSLDSYGYTF.

The CDR3 is CASSGTEPGEAFF. CDR3 DNA: TGTGCCAGCAGTGGAACTGAGCCGGGTGAAGCTTTCTTT. This sequence joins TRBV6-4 and TRBJ1-1; D is unclear. V lost 4 bases to trimming and J lost 7 bases, with 13 bases between them. The CDR3 length is 13 residues. The V gene's germline CDR1 is MRHNA and CDR2 SNTAGT.

The chain recombines TRBV6-1 with TRBJ1-2, with D unresolved. V shed 2 bases and J shed 4 bases, with 11 bases lying between them. The CDR3 is 14 amino acids. Germline V lookup: CDR1 MNHNS, CDR2 SASEGT. The CDR3 loop is CASSEMSASYGYTF. DNA for the CDR3: TGTGCCAGCAGTGAAATGTCAGCGAGCTATGGCTACACCTTC.

CDR3 nucleotide sequence: TGTGCCAGCAGCTGGACGGAAAGCACAGATACGCAGTATTTT. Protein sequence: CASSWTESTDTQYF. The genes are TRBV7-4 and TRBJ2-3; D remains unclear. V gave up 4 bases and J gave up 0 bases, with 8 bases separating them. Germline CDR1 is SGHVT and CDR2 is SQSDAQ. CDR3 size: 14 residues.

There are a few counts of this clonotype. V is TRBV19 and J is TRBJ2-2; a possible D gene is TRBD1 (6 bases). Germline-derived CDR1 and CDR2 are LNHDA and SQIVND (reference sequence). There are 14 residues in the CDR3. The V and J ends lost 5 bases and 3 bases respectively, with 10 bases between them. The CDR3 nucleotides are TGTGCCAGTAGTCAGGGGCGGGACACCGGGGAGCTGTTTTTT. Protein: CASSQGRDTGELFF.

As concerns this clonotype: Relative to the germline gene, one junction end is altered; a read error may explain this. The chain is built from TRBV19 and TRBJ1-5; D call uncertain. CDR1 and CDR2 (germline): LNHDA, SQIVND (reference sequence). This CDR3 has 18 amino acids. The CDR3 nucleotides are TGTGCCAGTAGTCTAGAACTCTTATGGGAAGATAGCAATCAGCCCCAGCATTTT. Protein sequence: CASSLELLWEDSNQPQHF.

The gene calls are TRBV30 and TRBJ2-5; D is possibly TRBD1 (5 bases). V was shortened by 4 bases and J by 4 bases, with 19 bases between the two germline ends. CDR1 is GTSNPN and CDR2 is SVGIG in the germline V gene (reference sequence). CDR3 length: 15 residues. CDR3 in amino acids: CAWTNRNRVPETQYF. The CDR3 DNA reads as TGTGCCTGGACAAACAGGAATCGCGTCCCAGAGACCCAGTACTTC. Full variable domain (missing parts from reference TRBV30 and TRBJ2-5): SQTIHQWPATLVQPVGSPLSLECTVEGTSNPNLYWYRQAAGRGLQLLFYSVGIGQISSEVPQNLSASRPQDRQFILSSKKLLLSDSGFYLCAWTNRNRVPETQYFGPGTRLLVL.

This clonotype was seen more than once but under ten times. The rearrangement uses TRBV27 and TRBJ2-1; 12 bases match TRBD1. Germline trimming cut 4 bases from V and 9 bases from J; bases unmatched to any gene: 10. Looked up from germline, CDR1 is MNHEY and CDR2 is SMNVEV (reference sequence). This CDR3 contains 16 residues. As DNA, the CDR3 is TGTGCCAGCAGTTGGAACCGGGACAGGGGGCCCGGTGAGCAGTTCTTC. Amino acid sequence: CASSWNRDRGPGEQFF.

J is TRBJ2-1 and V is TRBV6-1; a possible D gene is TRBD2 (6 bases). V lost 5 bases, J lost 8 bases, and 13 bases lay in between. The CDR3 has 13 residues. CDR1 and CDR2 from the germline V gene are MNHNS and SASEGT. CDR3 residues: CASSTGLEHEQFF. CDR3 bases: TGTGCCAGCAGTACGGGACTCGAGCATGAGCAGTTCTTC.

In this sample, this clonotype turned up a few times. The CDR3 reads CASSKDRGQGGYTF. DNA of the CDR3: TGTGCCAGCAGCAAGGACAGGGGGCAGGGTGGCTACACCTTC. This rearrangement joins TRBV5-4 to TRBJ1-2, with TRBD1 matching 11 bases. Germline-derived CDR1 and CDR2 are SGHNT and YYREEE (reference sequence). Trimming removed 4 bases from V and 7 bases from J; junction bases left unmatched: 6. The CDR3 runs to 14 residues.

The gene calls are TRBV10-1 and TRBJ2-3; no clear D gene. Germline CDR1 is WNHNN and CDR2 is SYGVQD (reference sequence). This CDR3 comprises 14 residues. Trimming removed 3 bases from V and 6 bases from J, with 13 bases in between. For the CDR3, the DNA is TGCGCCAGCAGTGACTCGACGGCCTCTGATACGCAGTATTTT. Amino acid sequence: CASSDSTASDTQYF.

The chain employs TRBV7-9 and TRBJ2-7; 8 positions match TRBD2. V shed 4 bases, J shed 0 bases, and the junction held 5 bases outside the gene matches. Per the germline V gene, CDR1 is SEHNR and CDR2 is FQNEAQ (reference sequence). The CDR3 is 15 residues long. For the CDR3, the DNA is TGTGCCAGCAGCTCATTAGGGACTAGCTCCTACGAGCAGTACTTC. Amino acid sequence: CASSSLGTSSYEQYF.